These 10 T cell receptor beta chains were all obtained from the same sample, sequenced in a study of regulatory T cells in long-lasting Graves disease. Relying on iRepertoire HTBI primers and Arm-PCR of CDR3 regions, the team built TCR beta libraries. Via MiXCR, TCRdb re-called the multiplex PCR reads, giving one row per CDR3 protein. The sample holds approximately 350,000 distinct CDR3 sequences, about a sixth seen once. This sample's time point: newly diagnosed GD, antithyroid drugs for less than 3 months. After RNA was extracted from PBMCs, the TCR library was made from it. A further study also used this sample, focusing on T cells in Graves' hyperthyroidism and ophthalmopathy.

The sequencing here drew on peripheral blood mononuclear cells (PBMCs), taken at new diagnosis, from a patient treated with antithyroid drugs. The receptor source for this set is a woman aged 18-30 years with Graves disease.

In this sample, this clonotype turned up many times. This rearrangement joins TRBV2 to TRBJ2-1, with 8 bases identical to TRBD2. V trimming: 6 bases; J trimming: 5 bases; junction bases outside the gene matches: 12. CDR1 is SNHLY and CDR2 is FYNNEI in the germline V gene. This CDR3 has 16 residues. The CDR3 DNA sequence: TGTGCCAGCAGCCTCACCATGAGCGGGGGAAACAATGAGCAGTTCTTC. Translating gives CASSLTMSGGNNEQFF.

There are a few counts of this clonotype. V gene TRBV19 combines with J gene TRBJ2-1; 10 positions match TRBD2. The CDR3 extends over 15 amino acids. V gave up 5 bases and J gave up 4 bases; unmatched junction bases: 5. Germline V lookup: CDR1 LNHDA, CDR2 SQIVND (reference sequence). CDR3 protein: CASSGASGSYNEQFF. CDR3 coding DNA: TGTGCCAGTAGTGGGGCTAGCGGGAGTTACAATGAGCAGTTCTTC.

Ten or more counts support this clonotype. This rearrangement joins TRBV20-1 to TRBJ1-1; TRBD1 is a possible D gene (5 bases). This CDR3 spans 14 amino acids. Germline V gene sequence: CDR1 DFQATT, CDR2 SNEGSKA (reference sequence). V was shortened by 1 base and J by 3 bases, with 12 bases between the two germline ends. CDR3 residues: CSARAPTGDTEAFF. DNA of the CDR3: TGCAGTGCTAGAGCCCCCACGGGGGACACTGAAGCTTTCTTT.

The genes are TRBV2 and TRBJ2-3; unclear D gene. CDR1 SNHLY and CDR2 FYNNEI come from the germline V gene. The CDR3 runs to 15 residues. The V gene lost 1 base and the J gene lost 6 bases, with 14 bases spanning the gap. The DNA of the CDR3 is TGTGCCAGCAGTGAAGGACTCCTATCCTCTGATACGCAGTATTTT. Translation gives CASSEGLLSSDTQYF.

There are many counts of this clonotype. This chain connects TRBV5-5 to TRBJ2-1; the D gene is possibly TRBD2 (5 bases). This CDR3 is built from 15 residues. The germline V gene encodes CDR1 SGHKS and CDR2 YYEKEE (reference sequence). Trimming took off 0 bases at V and 9 bases at J, with 16 bases between the two ends. Here the CDR3 reads CASSLEVGGGGEQFF. DNA of the CDR3: TGTGCCAGCAGCTTGGAGGTTGGAGGCGGCGGTGAGCAGTTCTTC. Full variable domain (missing parts from reference TRBV5-5 and TRBJ2-1): DAGVTQSPTHLIKTRGQQVTLRCSPISGHKSVSWYQQVLGQGPQFIFQYYEKEERGRGNFPDRFSARQFPNYSSELNVNALLLGDSALYLCASSLEVGGGGEQFFGPGTRLTVL.

This clonotype was detected many times. The chain joins TRBV9 to TRBJ2-7; D not certain. This CDR3 is built from 13 residues. Trimming took off 0 bases at V and 6 bases at J, with 10 bases between the two ends. Germline V gene lookup returns CDR1 SGDLS and CDR2 YYNGEE. The CDR3 spells CASSVGYGSEQYF. DNA of the CDR3: TGTGCCAGCAGCGTAGGCTACGGGTCCGAGCAGTACTTC.

The chain employs TRBV7-6 and TRBJ2-3; D is uncertain. Germline assignment: CDR1 SGHVS and CDR2 FNYEAQ. V was trimmed by 2 bases and J by 0 bases, leaving 9 bases between them. The CDR3 extends over 15 amino acids. CDR3 sequence (DNA): TGTGCCAGCAGCTTATTAACACAGAGCACAGATACGCAGTATTTT. This sequence encodes CASSLLTQSTDTQYF.

This clonotype has a handful of counts. The V call is TRBV7-6, the J call TRBJ2-5, with D perhaps being TRBD1 or TRBD2 (5 bases each). V was trimmed by 3 bases and J by 2 bases, leaving 19 bases between them. Germline V lookup: CDR1 SGHVS, CDR2 FNYEAQ. The CDR3 loop spans 17 amino acids. CDR3 region: CASSFLTSGLGQETQYF. In DNA form, the CDR3 reads TGTGCCAGCAGCTTCCTAACGTCGGGGCTCGGGCAAGAGACCCAGTACTTC.

This clonotype was recorded at least ten times. CDR3 loop: CASSLGAGQMNTEAFF. As DNA, the CDR3 is TGTGCCAGCAGCTTGGGGGCAGGGCAAATGAACACTGAAGCTTTCTTT. The J gene is TRBJ1-1, the V gene TRBV5-6; D is possibly TRBD1 (5 bases). From germline, CDR1 is SGHDT and CDR2 YYEEEE. V was shortened by 0 bases and J by 0 bases, with 12 bases between the two germline ends. This CDR3 is built from 16 residues.

This clonotype was recorded at least ten times. This chain uses TRBV28 with TRBJ1-2; D might be TRBD1 (5 bases). The CDR3 contains 16 residues. With 5 bases removed from V and 4 bases from J, the gap between germline ends came to 20 bases. Germline-derived CDR1 and CDR2 are MDHEN and SYDVKM. CDR3: CASSANPGRESYGYTF. The CDR3 bases are TGTGCCAGCAGTGCTAACCCGGGACGGGAAAGCTATGGCTACACCTTC.